Shown below are 19 T cell receptor beta chains from a single sample sequenced in a study of PD-1 blockade in classical Hodgkin lymphoma. Produced via immunoSEQ multiplex PCR; TCRdb's table is partial and in-frame only. Found here are about 41,000 clones, around three quarters of them singletons; the top ten hold about a fifth. Brentuximab vedotin exposure varied, and every patient relapsed after autologous stem cell transplantation. Sequenced material: peripheral blood mononuclear cells (PBMCs), taken at baseline. Every receptor here comes from a human donor with classical Hodgkin lymphoma.

V gene TRBV28 combines with J gene TRBJ1-1; D is possibly TRBD1 (5 bases). CDR1 is MDHEN, CDR2 SYDVKM, per germline. The CDR3 is made up of 11 amino acids. Trimming left V 8 bases short and J 6 bases short, with 10 bases between. This CDR3 is CASRGGPEAFF. As DNA, the CDR3 is TGTGCCAGCCGCGGGGGTCCTGAAGCTTTCTTT.

The chain uses TRBV27 and TRBJ2-2; perhaps TRBD2 as D (6 bases). Trimming stripped 6 bases from V and 6 bases from J, with 20 bases between. Germline loops: CDR1 MNHEY, CDR2 SMNVEV (reference sequence). The CDR3 sequence is 16 residues long. The DNA of the CDR3 is TGTGCCAGCAGCCGCCGGGCCAGCGGGTCTCCCGGGGAGCTGTTTTTT. Translating gives CASSRRASGSPGELFF.

This chain links TRBV2 with TRBJ2-2, with 7 bases aligning to TRBD1. The CDR3 runs to 15 residues. CDR1 and CDR2 (germline): SNHLY, FYNNEI. Trimming took 7 bases from V and 0 from J; bases not matched to a gene: 5. The CDR3 protein is CASTGTVTNTGELFF. The DNA of the CDR3 is TGTGCCAGCACCGGGACAGTTACGAACACCGGGGAGCTGTTTTTT.

The chain is built from TRBV2 and TRBJ2-1; 10 bases match TRBD2. The CDR3 extends over 17 amino acids. CDR1 and CDR2 from the germline V gene are SNHLY and FYNNEI. V lost 7 bases to trimming and J lost 0 bases; unmatched junction nucleotides: 9. The CDR3 sequence: CASTGTSATSSYNEQFF. As DNA, the CDR3 is TGTGCCAGCACTGGGACTAGCGCGACGAGCTCCTACAATGAGCAGTTCTTC.

This clone was seen more than once but under ten times. The rearrangement links TRBV19 to TRBJ2-1; a possible D gene is TRBD2 (6 bases). The CDR3 length is 15 residues. Per germline, CDR1 LNHDA and CDR2 SQIVND (reference sequence). The V and J ends lost 3 bases and 4 bases respectively, with 13 bases between them. The CDR3 here is CASSMELAVYNEQFF. The DNA for the CDR3 is TGTGCCAGTAGTATGGAACTAGCCGTTTACAATGAGCAGTTCTTC.

The V gene is TRBV19, the J gene TRBJ2-1; D not resolved. The CDR3 runs 15 residues. V was cut by 3 bases and J by 6 bases, with 15 bases left in between. Looked up from germline, CDR1 is LNHDA and CDR2 is SQIVND (reference sequence). CDR3 amino acids: CASSIGVAGINEQFF. The CDR3 nucleotides are TGTGCCAGTAGTATCGGAGTAGCCGGCATCAATGAGCAGTTCTTC.

This clone was observed a single time. This chain uses TRBV30 with TRBJ2-1; 9 positions agree with TRBD2. CDR3 length equals 13 residues. Germline V gene lookup returns CDR1 GTSNPN and CDR2 SVGIG (reference sequence). J was trimmed by 6 bases and V by 4 bases; bases with no gene match: 4. The CDR3 is CAWMPGLANEQFF. The DNA of the CDR3 is TGTGCCTGGATGCCGGGACTAGCCAATGAGCAGTTCTTC.

The J gene is TRBJ2-7, the V gene TRBV11-2, with D maybe TRBD2 (5 bases). V was shortened by 8 bases and J by 2 bases, with 10 bases between the two germline ends. The germline V gene encodes CDR1 SGHAT and CDR2 FQNNGV. CDR3 length equals 12 residues. The CDR3 DNA reads TGTGCCAGCGGACTCGGGACCTACGAGCAGTACTTC. Protein: CASGLGTYEQYF.

The CDR3 loop reads CASSELYEQYF. CDR3 in DNA: TGTGCCAGCAGTGAACTCTACGAGCAGTACTTC. The chain carries TRBV6-1 and TRBJ2-7; D remains ambiguous. The CDR3 totals 11 residues. The ends were cut back, 2 bases at V and 3 bases at J, with 2 bases in the middle. Germline CDR1 is MNHNS and CDR2 is SASEGT.

The chain joins TRBV6-6 to TRBJ1-6, with 8 positions matching TRBD1. The junction had 5 bases not matched to a gene; V was cut back by 6 bases and J by 4 bases. Germline V gives CDR1 MNHNY, CDR2 SVGAGI (reference sequence). This CDR3 region has 15 residues. CDR3 in amino acids: CASSPQGGYNSPLHF. CDR3 DNA sequence: TGTGCCAGCAGCCCACAGGGGGGGTATAATTCACCCCTCCACTTT.

CDR3: CAWKRGGGYGYTF. The CDR3 DNA reads as TGTGCCTGGAAAAGAGGGGGCGGGTATGGCTACACCTTC. The V call is TRBV30, the J call TRBJ1-2; TRBD1 matches 7 bases. Germline lookup yields CDR1 GTSNPN and CDR2 SVGIG (reference sequence). V trimming: 4 bases; J trimming: 5 bases; junction bases outside the gene matches: 7. The CDR3 covers 13 residues.

The chain couples TRBV6-1 to TRBJ2-3; 10 bases agree with TRBD2. V shed 10 bases and J 4 bases; nucleotides not matched to a gene: 11. Germline assignment: CDR1 MNHNS and CDR2 SASEGT. CDR3 length equals 15 residues. The CDR3 DNA sequence: TGTGCCACCCTAAGGGTAGCGGGAGGATCAGATACGCAGTATTTT. It specifies CATLRVAGGSDTQYF.

This chain links TRBV9 with TRBJ2-1, with D perhaps TRBD2 (6 bases). Trimming removed 1 base from V and 0 bases from J, with 20 bases in between. The germline gives CDR1 SGDLS, CDR2 YYNGEE. This CDR3 has 19 amino acids. CDR3 region: CASSVIRPGALPSYNEQFF. Here the CDR3 DNA reads TGTGCCAGCAGCGTAATCCGACCGGGAGCCTTACCCTCCTACAATGAGCAGTTCTTC.

Concerning this clone: This sample also contains other DNA sequences that code for the same CDR3. The V call is TRBV7-9, the J call TRBJ1-1; D remains unclear. The CDR3 runs 14 residues. Germline V gene sequence: CDR1 SEHNR, CDR2 FQNEAQ (reference sequence). V gave up 1 base and J gave up 1 base, with 7 bases separating them. The CDR3 nucleotides read TGTGCCAGCAGCTTAGAGACCGAGAACACTGAAGCTTTCTTT. Translation: CASSLETENTEAFF.

The rearrangement joins TRBV13 to TRBJ2-7; D gene ambiguous. The V end was cut by 4 bases, the J end by 5 bases, with 18 bases between. The CDR3 contains 15 residues. CDR1 and CDR2 from the germline V gene are PRHDT and FYEKMQ (reference sequence). The CDR3 sequence: CASSSEPGPDDEQYF. Here the CDR3 DNA reads TGTGCCAGCAGCTCGGAACCCGGGCCTGATGACGAGCAGTACTTC. Together with reference TRBV13 and TRBJ2-7, the CDR3 gives the full variable domain: AAGVIQSPRHLIKEKRETATLKCYPIPRHDTVYWYQQGPGQDPQFLISFYEKMQSDKGSIPDRFSAQQFSDYHSELNMSSLELGDSALYFCASSSEPGPDDEQYFGPGTRLTVT.

The chain combines TRBV28 with TRBJ2-7; a weak D match, TRBD2 (6 bases). Germline V CDR1 and CDR2: MDHEN, SYDVKM. Deletions cut 2 bases from V and 3 bases from J, with 8 bases between. CDR3 length: 13 residues. CDR3 DNA sequence: TGTGCCAGCAGTTTACGGGAGAACTACGAGCAGTACTTC. Amino acids: CASSLRENYEQYF.

The CDR3 bases are TGTGCCAGCAGTCACGACAGAGATGGCTACACCTTC. As protein: CASSHDRDGYTF. V gene TRBV27 combines with J gene TRBJ1-2; possible D gene TRBD1, 5 bases. From germline, CDR1 is MNHEY and CDR2 SMNVEV (reference sequence). The CDR3 spans 12 residues. V dropped 5 bases and J dropped 6 bases, with 10 bases sitting between them.

The CDR3 bases are TGTGCCAGCTCTCACGGGAAGACCTACGAGCAGTACTTC. Protein product: CASSHGKTYEQYF. This sequence joins TRBV28 and TRBJ2-7, with a tentative D call TRBD2 (5 bases). Looked up from germline, CDR1 is MDHEN and CDR2 is SYDVKM. V shed 8 bases and J shed 2 bases, with 13 bases lying between them. The CDR3 covers 13 residues.

This clone was observed a handful of times. This chain joins TRBV7-9 and TRBJ2-1, with D possibly TRBD2 on 6 matching bases. This CDR3 has 16 residues. CDR1 is SEHNR and CDR2 is FQNEAQ in the germline V gene (reference sequence). V lost 2 bases and J lost 2, with 13 bases in between. CDR3 coding DNA: TGTGCCAGCAGCTTACTCGGCGGGATCACCTACAATGAGCAGTTCTTC. Protein sequence: CASSLLGGITYNEQFF.